This T cell receptor (beta chain) is from a study of cytomegalovirus exposure and HLA in healthy donors. Overall study context: The 120 or so validation repertoires used a platform that matched the one used for the approximately 670 first-cohort repertoires, as a later analysis reported. Study-level points and caveats: The authors listed some 150 TCR beta chains as cytomegalovirus-associated. Reported results showed that the classifier diagnosed cytomegalovirus status with high specificity and sensitivity.

Assay: immunoSEQ multiplex PCR; the TCRdb copy retains only in-frame clones and omits some. Of about 180,000 clones in the sample, 86% are singletons; the top ten hold approximately 2.6%. As concerns this clone: Its antigen is as yet unknown.

Per the germline V gene, CDR1 is MRHNA and CDR2 is SNTAGT. The CDR3 is made up of 14 amino acids. V lost 4 bases and J 3 bases, leaving 9 bases between the germline ends. The chain links TRBV6-4 to TRBJ2-2; TRBD1 is a possible D gene (6 bases). The TCR comes from a man younger than 30 in good health and CMV-seropositive. Input material: PBMCs. In DNA form, the CDR3 reads TGTGCCAGCAGTGCAGGACAGTACACCGGGGAGCTGTTTTTT. Translated, it gives CASSAGQYTGELFF.